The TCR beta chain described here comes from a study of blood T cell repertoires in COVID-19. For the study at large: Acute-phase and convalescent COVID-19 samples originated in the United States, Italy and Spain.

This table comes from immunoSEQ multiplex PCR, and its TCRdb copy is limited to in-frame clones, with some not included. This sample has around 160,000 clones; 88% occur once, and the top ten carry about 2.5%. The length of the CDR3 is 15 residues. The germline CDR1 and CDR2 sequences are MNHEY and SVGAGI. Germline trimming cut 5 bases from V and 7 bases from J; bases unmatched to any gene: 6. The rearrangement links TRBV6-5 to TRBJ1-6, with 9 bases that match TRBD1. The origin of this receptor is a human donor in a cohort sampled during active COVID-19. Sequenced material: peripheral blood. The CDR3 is CASSPWTGDNSPLHF. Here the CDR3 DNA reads TGTGCCAGCAGTCCCTGGACAGGGGACAATTCACCCCTCCACTTT.